These T cell receptor beta chains were read from a single sample in a study of blood T cell repertoires in COVID-19. Data came from immunoSEQ multiplex PCR; TCRdb stores just in-frame clones and leaves some out. The sample lists some 250,000 clones; 60% to 75% were seen once. Material: peripheral blood. All receptors come from a woman at least 80 years old with acute or convalescent COVID-19. CDR3s include the opening cysteine and the closing phenylalanine or tryptophan.

cdr3_aa	v_call	j_call
CASSTGQGDQPQHF	TRBV2	TRBJ1-5
CASSRTSGSIDTQYF	TRBV2	TRBJ2-3
CASLIAGGGETQYF	TRBV7-2	TRBJ2-5
CASSLFPGVNTGELFF	TRBV27	TRBJ2-2
CASSRRDRGLLSIQPQHF	TRBV6-2/TRBV6-3	TRBJ1-5
CASSRTGPSDTF	TRBV2	TRBJ1-2
CASSPQGADSPLHF	TRBV18	TRBJ1-6
CASYPGGAPYYGYTF	TRBV6-5	TRBJ1-2
CASSRQGVGGYTF	TRBV12-3/TRBV12-4	TRBJ1-2
CASSVPGQSEGYTF	TRBV9	TRBJ1-2
CASSRLAGRDEQFF	TRBV28	TRBJ2-1
CASSFGGLGYGYTF	TRBV7-9	TRBJ1-2
CASSPDRSTGELFF	TRBV6-4	TRBJ2-2
CAISESGQGGYLRGYTF	TRBV10-3	TRBJ1-2
CASSGGQQETQYF	TRBV2	TRBJ2-5
CASSLTGDYGYTF	TRBV6-2/TRBV6-3	TRBJ1-2
CASSQDLGQGETYGYTF	TRBV3-1/TRBV3-2	TRBJ1-2
CASSTGAHLSTDTQYF	TRBV19	TRBJ2-3
CASSEAAIAVTRLFF	TRBV6-1	TRBJ1-4
CASSISRTGAKTQYF	TRBV7-9	TRBJ2-5
CASSLTKGLGYTF	TRBV11-3	TRBJ1-2
CASSPLAGRNIYSGANVLTF	TRBV27	TRBJ2-6
CASSIGPSPSYF	TRBV19	TRBJ2-5
CASSSGLAGGGETQYF	TRBV5-8	TRBJ2-5
CASSPQGLGGLGEQYF	TRBV6-6	TRBJ2-7
CASSVGQSEQFF	TRBV7-3	TRBJ2-1
CASSSSGVLNTEAFF	TRBV5-5	TRBJ1-1
CASSPITGGNEQFF	TRBV3-1/TRBV3-2	TRBJ2-1
CASSRQGAYTGELFF	TRBV4-2	TRBJ2-2
CASSLLPTGGGTGELFF	TRBV4-3	TRBJ2-2
CASTKVRASGYEQYF	TRBV2	TRBJ2-7
CASSLSPGLDSYEQYF	TRBV5-5	TRBJ2-7
CASSFGQRETQYF	TRBV13	TRBJ2-5
CASSVTGGQPQHF	TRBV6-4	TRBJ1-5
CASKGEWANTEAFF	TRBV5-1	TRBJ1-1
CASSQGQIDQPQHF	TRBV3-1/TRBV3-2	TRBJ1-5
CASRPNLARGVMDTQYF	TRBV19	TRBJ2-3
CASSLAQGTGNQPQHF	TRBV7-9	TRBJ1-5
CASSLSSGRNNEQFF	TRBV11-3	TRBJ2-1
CASSLVGRPNTGELFF	TRBV6-2/TRBV6-3	TRBJ2-2
CASSWGQGRTRNTEAFF	TRBV5-1	TRBJ1-1
CASSLRGLPALGGETQYF	TRBV5-1	TRBJ2-5